The 20 T cell receptor beta chains reported below all come from one sample, sequenced in a study of shared clonotypes between healthy human individuals. Generated by immunoSEQ multiplex PCR, the TCRdb table keeps only in-frame clones and is missing some. The sample includes 550,000 to 700,000 clones, 60% to 75% of them seen just once. Sequences were obtained from memory CD4+ T cells sorted from blood. Indicated subset: CD45RA-negative fraction. The source is a woman in her twenties or thirties in good health.

The chain carries TRBV27 and TRBJ2-1; D is perhaps TRBD2 (6 bases). Germline CDR1 MNHEY, CDR2 SMNVEV (reference sequence). This CDR3 comprises 16 residues. V was trimmed by 7 bases and J by 3 bases, leaving 19 bases between them. CDR3 residues: CASKGIDAGNYNEQFF. In DNA form, the CDR3 reads TGTGCCAGCAAGGGGATAGATGCGGGAAACTACAATGAGCAGTTCTTC.

The chain couples TRBV5-4 to TRBJ2-7; D is unclear. The CDR3 loop spans 15 amino acids. Trimming pared 1 base from V and 3 bases from J, leaving 14 bases between. The germline V gene has CDR1 SGHNT and CDR2 YYREEE (reference sequence). The CDR3 nucleotides read TGTGCCAGCAGCTTGTCTCCGGGTTGGGACTACGAGCAGTACTTC. It translates to CASSLSPGWDYEQYF.

This clone was observed once. The V gene is TRBV28, the J gene TRBJ2-3; a weak D match, TRBD1 (5 bases). Per germline, CDR1 MDHEN and CDR2 SYDVKM. CDR3 size: 15 residues. Trimming cost V 6 bases and J 1 base, with 14 bases left between them. Here the CDR3 DNA reads TGTGCCAGCAGCCCCTGGGGCGGTGGCACAGATACGCAGTATTTT. Protein: CASSPWGGGTDTQYF.

CDR3 nucleotides: TGTGCCAGTAGTCCCCCGGGCGGCTCCTACGAGCAGTACTTC. Amino acids: CASSPPGGSYEQYF. The chain joins TRBV19 to TRBJ2-7; D gene uncertain. The V gene's germline CDR1 is LNHDA and CDR2 SQIVND (reference sequence). V was pared by 5 bases and J by 0 bases, with 11 bases between. The CDR3 length is 14 residues.

The V call is TRBV19, the J call TRBJ2-2; no firm D call. Germline V CDR1 and CDR2: LNHDA, SQIVND (reference sequence). This CDR3 comprises 13 residues. V was shortened by 7 bases and J by 4 bases, with 10 bases between the two germline ends. This CDR3 is CASKTDATGELFF. CDR3 nucleotide sequence: TGTGCCAGTAAGACGGACGCCACCGGGGAGCTGTTTTTT.

The chain is built from TRBV11-2 and TRBJ2-5; 10 nucleotides align to TRBD2. The better agreement between TRBJ2-7 and the DNA end casts doubt on the J call. CDR1 and CDR2 (germline): SGHAT, FQNNGV. The CDR3 extends over 15 amino acids. The CDR3 here is CASSLHSGRINEQYF. CDR3 bases: TGTGCCAGCAGCTTACATAGCGGGAGGATCAACGAGCAGTACTTC.

This clone showed up just once. The rearrangement links TRBV5-1 to TRBJ2-1; maybe TRBD1 (5 bases). The germline V gene encodes CDR1 SGHRS and CDR2 YFSETQ. V was clipped by 1 base and J by 1 base, with 9 bases between them. The CDR3 runs to 15 residues. The CDR3 sequence is CASSLTTASYNEQFF. The CDR3 DNA is TGCGCCAGCAGCTTGACGACAGCTTCCTACAATGAGCAGTTCTTC.

The chain is built from TRBV7-9 and TRBJ2-7; the D call may be TRBD1 or TRBD2 (5 bases each). The germline V and J ends were trimmed by 1 base and 4 bases, with 8 bases remaining between them. The CDR3 totals 13 residues. CDR1 and CDR2 (germline): SEHNR, FQNEAQ (reference sequence). DNA for the CDR3: TGTGCCAGCAGCTTAGGGGGGTGGTACGAGCAGTACTTC. Protein: CASSLGGWYEQYF.

The V call is TRBV6-6, the J call TRBJ1-1, with D possibly TRBD1 on 5 matching bases. Trimming removed 11 bases from V and 4 bases from J, with 17 bases in between. The CDR3 is 13 amino acids. Germline-derived CDR1 and CDR2 are MNHNY and SVGAGI (reference sequence). CDR3 amino acids: CAVGNGGVTEAFF. CDR3 DNA sequence: TGTGCCGTCGGGAACGGGGGGGTCACTGAAGCTTTCTTT.

The CDR3 sequence: CASSLAGRVVTEAFF. The CDR3, as DNA: TGTGCCAGCAGCTTGGCCGGCAGGGTCGTCACTGAAGCTTTCTTT. The J gene is TRBJ1-1, the V gene TRBV5-4; D perhaps matches TRBD1 (5 bases). Germline loops: CDR1 SGHNT, CDR2 YYREEE (reference sequence). The V and J ends lost 0 bases and 4 bases respectively, with 13 bases between them. The CDR3 totals 15 residues. The variable domain in full, completed from reference TRBV5-4 and TRBJ1-1, reads ETGVTQSPTHLIKTRGQQVTLRCSSQSGHNTVSWYQQALGQGPQFIFQYYREEENGRGNFPPRFSGLQFPNYSSELNVNALELDDSALYLCASSLAGRVVTEAFFGQGTRLTVV.

The genes are TRBV5-5 and TRBJ2-2, with D maybe TRBD1 (6 bases). The CDR3 is 15 amino acids. Looked up from germline, CDR1 is SGHKS and CDR2 is YYEKEE (reference sequence). Trimming took off 2 bases at V and 3 bases at J, with 11 bases between the two ends. The CDR3 loop is CASSLRTADTGELFF. CDR3 bases: TGTGCCAGCAGCTTAAGGACAGCCGACACCGGGGAGCTGTTTTTT.

The rearrangement joins TRBV2 to TRBJ2-1; 10 nucleotides match TRBD2. Looked up from germline, CDR1 is SNHLY and CDR2 is FYNNEI. Trimming removed 6 bases from V and 7 bases from J; junction bases left unmatched: 9. The CDR3 spans 15 residues. The CDR3 spells CASSGSGRAVNEQFF. CDR3 in DNA: TGTGCCAGCAGCGGCAGCGGGAGGGCTGTGAATGAGCAGTTCTTC.

DNA of the CDR3: TGTGCCAGCAGTTCACAGGGGGCATTGTTATTAGCCAAAAACATTCAGTACTTC. Protein product: CASSSQGALLLAKNIQYF. The chain carries TRBV28 and TRBJ2-4, with TRBD1 identical over 9 bases. CDR1 is MDHEN, CDR2 SYDVKM, per germline. This CDR3 contains 18 residues. With 4 bases clipped from V and 0 bases from J, the junction kept 10 bases outside the gene matches.

This clone was counted a few times. V and J are TRBV11-2 and TRBJ2-2; TRBD1 agrees at 8 bases. Trimming cost V 2 bases and J 5 bases; bases outside gene matches: 10. The CDR3 runs to 17 residues. Germline-derived CDR1 and CDR2 are SGHAT and FQNNGV. In DNA, the CDR3 is TGTGCCAGCAGCTTAAGGTCACGGACAGGGCGGACCGGGGAGCTGTTTTTT. This encodes CASSLRSRTGRTGELFF.

The table lists this clone with a few counts. The chain couples TRBV25-1 to TRBJ2-7, with a weak D call TRBD1 (5 bases). The ends were cut back, 5 bases at V and 3 bases at J, with 5 bases in the middle. Per the germline V gene, CDR1 is MGHDK and CDR2 is SYGVNS. The CDR3 sequence is 11 residues long. The CDR3 region is CASSQGYEQYF. DNA of the CDR3: TGTGCCAGCAGTCAGGGCTACGAGCAGTACTTC.

This chain links TRBV7-8 with TRBJ2-7, with TRBD2 identical over 10 bases. CDR1 and CDR2 from the germline V gene are SGHVS and FQNEAQ. With 5 bases clipped from V and 7 bases from J, the junction kept 14 bases outside the gene matches. There are 16 residues in the CDR3. CDR3 nucleotides: TGTGCCAGCAGCCCCTTATCAGTAGCGGGAGGTGGAGAGCAGTACTTC. Encoded protein: CASSPLSVAGGGEQYF.

V usage is TRBV25-1 and J usage is TRBJ2-3; TRBD1 is a possible D gene (5 bases). This CDR3 contains 14 residues. V shed 3 bases and J shed 4 bases, with 11 bases lying between them. Germline assignment: CDR1 MGHDK and CDR2 SYGVNS. CDR3 bases: TGTGCCAGCAGTGATGGTCAGGGTGCAGATACGCAGTATTTT. Translating gives CASSDGQGADTQYF.

The chain has TRBV18 and TRBJ2-6; the match to TRBD1 covers 7 bases. Germline V CDR1 and CDR2: KGHSH, LQKENI. V shed 2 bases and J 0 bases; nucleotides not matched to a gene: 4. The CDR3 has 17 residues. CDR3 DNA: TGTGCCAGCTCACCAACAGGGGTGACCTCTGGGGCCAACGTCCTGACTTTC. Translating gives CASSPTGVTSGANVLTF.

The chain joins TRBV5-1 to TRBJ1-6, with D perhaps TRBD1 (6 bases). The CDR3 sequence is 13 residues long. Per germline, CDR1 SGHRS and CDR2 YFSETQ. Trimming left V 7 bases short and J 7 bases short, with 12 bases between. The CDR3 DNA follows: TGCGCCAGCCAGGGGACATCAAATTCACCCCTCCACTTT. Translation: CASQGTSNSPLHF. Full variable domain (rest looked up from reference TRBV5-1 and TRBJ1-6): KAGVTQTPRYLIKTRGQQVTLSCSPISGHRSVSWYQQTPGQGLQFLFEYFSETQRNKGNFPGRFSGRQFSNSRSEMNVSTLELGDSALYLCASQGTSNSPLHFGNGTRLTVT.

The chain is built from TRBV6-1 and TRBJ2-7, with D perhaps matching TRBD1 (5 bases). The CDR3 loop spans 12 amino acids. Deletions cut 4 bases from V and 6 bases from J, with 10 bases between. Germline CDR1 MNHNS, CDR2 SASEGT. The CDR3 loop reads CASSATVTEQYF. The CDR3 nucleotides read TGTGCCAGCAGTGCGACAGTGACCGAGCAGTACTTC.